This T cell receptor beta chain was obtained from a study of post-analysis software for immune sequencing data. Study-level information: Recorded disease courses covered relapsing-remitting, secondary progressive and progressive-relapsing multiple sclerosis. Some patients had no subtype annotation. The study, taken as a whole, reports: Samples from a shared batch, those prepared together, strongly co-clustered by F measure. TRBV segments more frequent in patients than in controls numbered roughly five and included TRBV5-6, TRBV5-1 and TRBV20-1. Controls showed significantly higher normalized Chao1 diversity than did multiple sclerosis patients.

Germline values: CDR1 SGHAT, CDR2 FQNNGV. V lost 2 bases to trimming and J lost 1 base, with 11 bases between them. The CDR3 has 15 residues. The TCR beta cDNA libraries contained unique molecular identifiers. The source material, about 0.9 to 10 million T cells, gave rise to roughly 0.5 million cDNA molecules. TCRdb analysed the PCR reads with MiXCR anew, one entry per CDR3 protein. Of 820,000 or so distinct CDR3 sequences listed, around 53% are singletons. On this clonotype: Antigen specificity is unknown.

V gene TRBV11-2 combines with J gene TRBJ2-5, with D tentatively TRBD1 (6 bases). The TCR comes from a girl aged 10-17 years with multiple sclerosis. Sequencing input: blood. CDR3 nucleotide sequence: TGTGCCAGCAGCTTACAGGTGGACAGCCAAGAGACCCAGTACTTC. It translates to CASSLQVDSQETQYF.